The rows below give T cell receptor beta chains drawn from one sample of a study of sequential checkpoint blockade in melanoma. The repertoire was sequenced with immunoSEQ multiplex PCR; TCRdb's copy has only in-frame clones and lacks some. This sample has 6,500 to 10,000 clones, with more than 55% found just once. The material sequenced was CD8+ T cells sorted from blood (inferred from file names), taken from a patient given nivolumab and ipilimumab in sequence. These receptors were collected from a human patient with melanoma. Some clones in this sample may be carry-over from other donors' samples. CDR3s include the opening cysteine and the closing phenylalanine or tryptophan. Fields, in order: clone size, D gene, J gene, V gene, CDR3 DNA, CDR3 protein. A D gene is named only where the DNA matches it firmly. Clone size is stated in some rows and not others, as once, few, many or a class when expanded.

.,TRBD1,TRBJ1-4,TRBV7-9,TGTGCCAGCAGCTTTGGGACAGGGGGCGGCACTAATGAAAAACTGTTTTTT,CASSFGTGGGTNEKLFF
few,.,TRBJ1-1,TRBV7-9,TGTGCCAGCAGGCAAGAGGACAGTTTGGCGAACACTGAAGCTTTCTTT,CASRQEDSLANTEAFF
.,TRBD1,TRBJ1-1,TRBV13,TGTGCCACCTCCGGGACAGAGGTAGGCACTGAAGCTTTCTTT,CATSGTEVGTEAFF
.,.,TRBJ1-5,TRBV5-8,TGCGCCAGCAGCCCCGACAGGAAATATCAGCCCCAGCATTTT,CASSPDRKYQPQHF
.,TRBD1,TRBJ1-3,TRBV4-1,TGCGCCAGCAGCCAACGGACAGGGGAGGTGCGTGGAAACACCATATATTTT,CASSQRTGEVRGNTIYF
.,.,TRBJ1-1,TRBV7-9,TGTGCCAGCAGCTTCACACAGGGATTGAGCACTGAAGCTTTCTTT,CASSFTQGLSTEAFF
medium-sized,.,TRBJ1-2,TRBV7-8,TGTGCCAGCAGCTTGCCCGGGAGCTATGGCTACACCTTC,CASSLPGSYGYTF
.,.,TRBJ1-2,TRBV6-5,TGTGCCAGCAGTTACAACAGGAACTATGGCTACACCTTC,CASSYNRNYGYTF
few,.,TRBJ1-2,TRBV4-1,TGCGCCAGCAGCCAAGGGGGAGACTATGGCTACACCTTC,CASSQGGDYGYTF
.,.,TRBJ2-7,TRBV5-1,TGCGCCAGCAGCTTTCAGGGGTTTGGCTACGAGCAGTACTTC,CASSFQGFGYEQYF
.,TRBD1,TRBJ2-7,TRBV7-9,TGTGCCAGCAGCTCACGGACAGGGAACACCTACGAGCAGTACTTC,CASSSRTGNTYEQYF
.,TRBD2,TRBJ2-7,TRBV4-2,TGTGCCAGCAGCCAAGGTCGACTAGCGGGGTTACCTAGCTCCTACGAGCAGTACTTC,CASSQGRLAGLPSSYEQYF
few,.,TRBJ1-5,TRBV28,TGTGCCAGCAGCGTCGCGCGGAAAATCCAGCCCCAGCATTTT,CASSVARKIQPQHF
once,.,TRBJ2-7,TRBV5-1,TGCGCCAGCAGCTTGATGCAGGGGCGGGAGCAGTACTTC,CASSLMQGREQYF
.,.,TRBJ2-7,TRBV15,TGTGCCACCAGCAGAGTAGCCGACGGTACCTACGAGCAGTACTTC,CATSRVADGTYEQYF
.,.,TRBJ2-7,TRBV6-5,TGTGCCAGCAGTTACTCCCGTAGAAACGAGCAGTACTTC,CASSYSRRNEQYF
.,TRBD1,TRBJ2-7,TRBV5-1,TGCGCCAGCAGCTACGGACAGGGCTACGAGCAGTACTTC,CASSYGQGYEQYF
few,.,TRBJ1-2,TRBV21-1,TGTGCCAGCAGCAACCTGAAACAGGCGGCGGACTATGGCTACACCTTC,CASSNLKQAADYGYTF
.,.,TRBJ2-7,TRBV28,TGTGCCAGCAGTACGGACTACCGCGGGGCCTACTTC,CASSTDYRGAYF
few,TRBD1,TRBJ1-5,TRBV5-6,TGTGCCAGCAGCTTGGCTGACAGGGTGGGCCAGCCCCAGCATTTT,CASSLADRVGQPQHF
once,TRBD1,TRBJ2-7,TRBV7-6,TGTGCCAGCAGCTTAGCCCGAGGGACAGGGACCTACGAGCAGTACTTC,CASSLARGTGTYEQYF
.,.,TRBJ2-7,TRBV7-6,TGTGCCAGCAGCCCCGATAGACAGAGCTCCTACGAGCAGTACTTC,CASSPDRQSSYEQYF
.,TRBD1,TRBJ1-6,TRBV9,TGTGCCAGCAGCGCTAAGACAGGGATTAATTCACCCCTCCACTTT,CASSAKTGINSPLHF
.,.,TRBJ2-7,TRBV7-9,TGTGCCAGCAGCTTAGTAGCCGGCTACGAGCAGTACTTC,CASSLVAGYEQYF
.,TRBD1,TRBJ1-5,TRBV28,TGTGCCAGCAGTAGCGGACAGGGGGTGCTTCAGCCCCAGCATTTT,CASSSGQGVLQPQHF
.,.,TRBJ1-1,TRBV6-5,TGTGCCAGCAGCCAAGGACAGCTGAACACTGAAGCTTTCTTT,CASSQGQLNTEAFF
.,.,TRBJ1-5,TRBV2,TGTGCCAGCAGTGAACCCGAAAACAGGAATCAGCCCCAGCATTTT,CASSEPENRNQPQHF
.,TRBD1,TRBJ1-2,TRBV7-6,TGTGCCAGCAGCTCGACAGGGTTTTGGGGCTACACCTTC,CASSSTGFWGYTF
.,TRBD1,TRBJ2-7,TRBV11-3,TGTGCCAGCAGCTCGACAGGGGGCCCCTACGAGCAGTACTTC,CASSSTGGPYEQYF
.,.,TRBJ1-2,TRBV5-4,TGTGCCAGCAGCTTGCGGGTTAACTATGGCTACACCTTC,CASSLRVNYGYTF
.,.,TRBJ2-3,TRBV7-6,TGTGCCAGCAGTCGTACTATCGGAAATACGCAGTATTTT,CASSRTIGNTQYF
.,TRBD1,TRBJ1-2,TRBV28,TGTGCCAGCAGTCCGACCCGGGACAGGGTATATGGCTACACCTTC,CASSPTRDRVYGYTF
.,.,TRBJ1-6,TRBV6-5,TGTGCCAGCAGTTACGACATCCCCAATTCACCCCTCCACTTT,CASSYDIPNSPLHF
few,.,TRBJ2-7,TRBV2,TGTGCCAGCATGGCAGGGAAAAGCCCCTACGAGCAGTACTTC,CASMAGKSPYEQYF
.,.,TRBJ2-7,TRBV4-1,TGCGCCAGCAGCCTCAGAGGGGGGGGGACCACCTACGAGCAGTACTTC,CASSLRGGGTTYEQYF
few,.,TRBJ1-6,TRBV9,TGTGCCAGCAGCGTTGAACAGGGCGGGTCACCCCTCCACTTT,CASSVEQGGSPLHF
few,.,TRBJ1-1,TRBV5-6,TGTGCCAGCAGCTTCGGCGGGGGTAGGACTGAAGCTTTCTTT,CASSFGGGRTEAFF
.,.,TRBJ1-4,TRBV4-3,TGCGCCAGCAGCCAAGATCGGGCAGGGGTACCTAATGAAAAACTGTTTTTT,CASSQDRAGVPNEKLFF
.,.,TRBJ1-1,TRBV28,TGTGCCAGCAGTTTAACTATCAGATTGAACACTGAAGCTTTCTTT,CASSLTIRLNTEAFF
.,.,TRBJ1-1,TRBV7-6,TGCGCCAGCAGCCCTAATAGGAACACTGAAGCTTTCTTT,CASSPNRNTEAFF
few,.,TRBJ1-2,TRBV19,TGTGCCACCACGTTAGGAGGTGGCTACACCTTC,CATTLGGGYTF
.,.,TRBJ1-2,TRBV2,TGTGCCAGCAGTGAGGGGAGCTATGGCTACACCTTC,CASSEGSYGYTF
.,.,TRBJ1-2,TRBV7-9,TGTGCCAGCAGCCACACAACCTCGACAGGTTATCTTGGCTACACCTTC,CASSHTTSTGYLGYTF
.,TRBD1,TRBJ1-2,TRBV19,TGTGCCAGTAGTATTGGCCGAGGAGACAGGGCTGGGGACTATGGCTACACCTTC,CASSIGRGDRAGDYGYTF
medium-sized,.,TRBJ1-1,TRBV6-6,TGTGCCAGCAGTCGCGGAGTTACTGAAGCTTTCTTT,CASSRGVTEAFF
.,TRBD2,TRBJ2-7,TRBV9,TGTGCCAGCAGCGTAGAAGGAGCGGGGGGCGGCGAGCAGTACTTC,CASSVEGAGGGEQYF
.,TRBD2,TRBJ2-7,TRBV19,TGTGCCAGTAGTATAAGGGCCGGACTAGCGGGCGACGAGCAGTACTTC,CASSIRAGLAGDEQYF
.,TRBD2,TRBJ2-5,TRBV7-3,TGTGCCAGCAGCCCAGGGACTAGCGGGGGGGGCCGTGAGACCCAGTACTTC,CASSPGTSGGGRETQYF
.,.,TRBJ1-5,TRBV7-9,TGTGCCAGCAGCGGGCCCGACGGGGGATCGAATCAGCCCCAGCATTTT,CASSGPDGGSNQPQHF
.,.,TRBJ2-7,TRBV11-2,TGTGCCAGCACCATATCCCCACAGTACGAGCAGTACTTC,CASTISPQYEQYF
once,TRBD1,TRBJ1-5,TRBV15,TGTGCCACCAGCAGATCCCGACAGGGCCTCAATCAGCCCCAGCATTTT,CATSRSRQGLNQPQHF
.,TRBD1,TRBJ2-7,TRBV6-6,TGTGCCAGCAGTGGCCGGGACAGGGCGTCCGAGCAGTACTTC,CASSGRDRASEQYF
few,TRBD1,TRBJ2-7,TRBV2,TGTGCCAGCAGGACAGGGGGCCCGGGGGAGCAGTACTTC,CASRTGGPGEQYF